What follows are 32 T cell receptor beta chains derived from one specimen sequenced in a study of blood T cell repertoires in COVID-19 (dated by TCRdb to the early 2020s). Preparation of the library involved the immunoSEQ multiplex PCR assay. The clones in this table, taken by TCRdb from immuneACCESS, are in-frame only. Not every clone is retained; where verified, under half of the shortfall comes from an unresolved V gene, and the cause of the rest is unknown. The sample contains fewer than 90,000 clones, about 86% of them found a single time. Around 4.2% of the sample comes from the top ten. The sample comprised peripheral blood. The receptors come from a man between 65 and 85 years old with active COVID-19.

The chain carries TRBV7-9 and TRBJ2-5; 9 nucleotides line up with TRBD2. From germline, CDR1 is SEHNR and CDR2 FQNEAQ (reference sequence). This CDR3 spans 15 amino acids. V lost 5 bases, J lost 3 bases, and 7 bases stayed unmatched. CDR3 sequence reads: CASSPPRGREETQYF. The CDR3 coding sequence is TGTGCCAGCAGCCCCCCGCGCGGGAGGGAAGAGACCCAGTACTTC.

V and J are TRBV6-5 and TRBJ2-3; 9 bases map to TRBD1. Germline CDR1 and CDR2: MNHEY and SVGAGI. V lost 6 bases and J lost 4; bases outside the gene matches: 8. The CDR3 spans 15 residues. The DNA of the CDR3 is TGTGCCAGCAGGCCCGACAGGGGGGGACCAGATACGCAGTATTTT. It translates to CASRPDRGGPDTQYF.

The rearrangement uses TRBV11-2 and TRBJ2-7; 8 bases agree with TRBD2. Germline assignment: CDR1 SGHAT and CDR2 FQNNGV. CDR3 length equals 14 residues. V was pared by 5 bases and J by 6 bases, with 9 bases of the junction left unmatched. CDR3 DNA sequence: TGTGCCAGCAGCCCCCTAGGGACTAGGGGCGAGCAGTACTTC. Its protein is CASSPLGTRGEQYF.

The chain recombines TRBV5-8 with TRBJ1-1, with a weak D call TRBD1 (5 bases). The germline V gene encodes CDR1 SGHTS and CDR2 YDEGEE. The CDR3 extends over 16 amino acids. Trimming took 0 bases from V and 4 from J, leaving 16 bases between them. The CDR3 coding sequence is TGTGCCAGCAGCTTGGCCGGGGGGGGAGGCCCCACTGAAGCTTTCTTT. Encoded protein: CASSLAGGGGPTEAFF.

The gene calls are TRBV6-2 or TRBV6-3 and TRBJ2-1, with 9 nucleotides matching TRBD2. Per the germline V gene, CDR1 is MNHEY and CDR2 is SVGEGT. The V and J ends lost 2 bases and 8 bases, in that order; junction bases with no gene match: 13. CDR3 length: 17 residues. The CDR3 spells CASSYRLADSRGDEQFF. The CDR3 DNA follows: TGTGCCAGCAGTTACAGACTAGCGGATTCTAGAGGGGATGAGCAGTTCTTC.

The chain uses TRBV6-4 and TRBJ1-2, with D possibly TRBD1 on 5 matching bases. Deletions cut 6 bases from V and 6 bases from J, with 20 bases between. The CDR3 runs to 15 residues. Looked up from germline, CDR1 is MRHNA and CDR2 is SNTAGT. The CDR3 DNA reads as TGTGCCAGCAGGCCCGCCCCCGGGGGAGGGGATGGCTACACCTTC. Its translation: CASRPAPGGGDGYTF.

This clone has only one observation. The chain recombines TRBV24-1 with TRBJ2-3; TRBD2 aligns across 16 bases. The CDR3 spans 18 residues. The germline gives CDR1 KGHDR, CDR2 SFDVKD. Trimming at V came to 3 bases and at J to 6 bases, leaving 8 bases not matched to a gene. CDR3 sequence (DNA): TGTGCCACCAGTGATCCCGGGACTAGCGGGAGGGCCGGTGATACGCAGTATTTT. Protein: CATSDPGTSGRAGDTQYF.

This clone was found once. The rearrangement joins TRBV24-1 to TRBJ1-2; D perhaps matches TRBD1 (6 bases). Germline V gives CDR1 KGHDR, CDR2 SFDVKD. The V end lost 10 bases, the J end lost 7 bases, and 18 bases lay between the germline ends. This CDR3 is built from 13 residues. Here the CDR3 reads CATGQPGVGGYTF. The CDR3 bases are TGTGCCACTGGACAGCCCGGTGTCGGTGGCTACACCTTC.

This clone has just one count. The chain uses TRBV6-5 and TRBJ2-7; possible D gene TRBD1, 7 bases. Trimming cost V 6 bases and J 2 bases, with 17 bases left between them. Germline V gene lookup returns CDR1 MNHEY and CDR2 SVGAGI. The CDR3 is made up of 15 amino acids. The CDR3 sequence: CASSPGAGGTYEQYF. CDR3 nucleotide sequence: TGTGCCAGCAGCCCCGGGGCAGGGGGGACCTACGAGCAGTACTTC.

The CDR3 nucleotides read TGTGCCAGCAGCCAAGGGGCGAATTGGGGAAACACCATATATTTT. Its translation: CASSQGANWGNTIYF. J is TRBJ1-3 and V is TRBV3-1 (or the pseudogene TRBV3-2); D is unclear. V was shortened by 1 base and J by 4 bases, with 11 bases between the two germline ends. CDR3 size: 15 residues. Germline CDR1 reads LGHDT; CDR2 reads YNNKEL (reference sequence).

V is TRBV5-4 and J is TRBJ1-1; 9 nucleotides line up with TRBD1. The J segment lost 6 bases and the V segment lost 3 bases, leaving 6 bases of the junction unmatched. Germline V gene data show CDR1 as SGHNT and CDR2 as YYREEE (reference sequence). This CDR3 contains 14 residues. The CDR3 protein is CASSSPGQGAEAFF. The CDR3 region has the DNA TGTGCCAGCAGCTCCCCGGGACAGGGTGCTGAAGCTTTCTTT. The whole variable domain, remainder taken from reference TRBV5-4 and TRBJ1-1, is ETGVTQSPTHLIKTRGQQVTLRCSSQSGHNTVSWYQQALGQGPQFIFQYYREEENGRGNFPPRFSGLQFPNYSSELNVNALELDDSALYLCASSSPGQGAEAFFGQGTRLTVV.

The chain employs TRBV29-1 and TRBJ2-3, with D maybe TRBD2 (7 bases). The V gene's germline CDR1 is SQVTM and CDR2 ANQGSEA. The CDR3 sequence is 15 residues long. V was pared by 6 bases and J by 5 bases, with 21 bases between. The DNA for the CDR3 is TGCAGCGTCCCCTCCGCGGGGGCGTCGGAAGATACGCAGTATTTT. Its protein product is CSVPSAGASEDTQYF.

This sequence joins TRBV6-6 and TRBJ2-4, with D possibly being TRBD1 (6 bases). The CDR3 is made up of 12 amino acids. Trimming took off 6 bases at V and 9 bases at J, with 12 bases between the two ends. CDR1 and CDR2 from the germline V gene are MNHNY and SVGAGI (reference sequence). The CDR3 coding sequence is TGTGCCAGCAGCGACGACAGGCGCATTCAGTACTTC. Protein: CASSDDRRIQYF.

The chain uses TRBV7-9 and TRBJ2-3; D call uncertain. The V end was cut by 10 bases, the J end by 3 bases, with 8 bases between. CDR1 and CDR2 from the germline V gene are SEHNR and FQNEAQ (reference sequence). This CDR3 region has 11 residues. The CDR3 loop is CATLTTDTQYF. CDR3 nucleotide sequence: TGTGCCACCCTAACGACAGATACGCAGTATTTT.

J is TRBJ2-7 and V is TRBV4-2; 7 bases map to TRBD1. The CDR3 spans 14 residues. Per germline, CDR1 LGHNA and CDR2 YNFKEQ. V was clipped by 4 bases and J by 3 bases; unmatched bases: 6. The CDR3 loop is CASSRTGSLYEQYF. CDR3 DNA sequence: TGTGCCAGCAGCCGGACAGGAAGCCTCTACGAGCAGTACTTC.

The chain has TRBV27 and TRBJ2-1; 7 bases are a match to TRBD2. The length of the CDR3 is 15 residues. Germline assignment: CDR1 MNHEY and CDR2 SMNVEV (reference sequence). The junction had 9 bases not matched to a gene; V was cut back by 10 bases and J by 0 bases. The CDR3 loop reads CATRLGGSSYNEQFF. As DNA, the CDR3 is TGTGCCACCCGTCTGGGGGGGAGCTCCTACAATGAGCAGTTCTTC.

This sequence joins TRBV9 and TRBJ2-1; D may be TRBD1 (6 bases). CDR3 length: 14 amino acids. Germline values: CDR1 SGDLS, CDR2 YYNGEE. Deletions cut 3 bases from V and 9 bases from J, with 16 bases between. The CDR3 loop is CASSAGTSRGEQFF. As DNA, the CDR3 is TGTGCCAGCAGCGCCGGGACAAGTCGGGGTGAGCAGTTCTTC.

V gene TRBV5-6 combines with J gene TRBJ1-1, with D possibly matching TRBD1 (5 bases). The CDR3 consists of 12 residues. Looked up from germline, CDR1 is SGHDT and CDR2 is YYEEEE. V was pared by 4 bases and J by 10 bases, with 14 bases between. CDR3 region: CASSPEGRGAFF. CDR3 nucleotides: TGTGCCAGCAGCCCGGAGGGGAGGGGAGCTTTCTTT.

This rearrangement joins TRBV7-6 to TRBJ2-7; 10 bases fit TRBD2. The CDR3 has 15 amino acids. From germline, CDR1 is SGHVS and CDR2 FNYEAQ. Trimming removed 1 base from V and 7 bases from J; junction bases left unmatched: 7. For the CDR3, the DNA is TGTGCCAGCAGCTTAGTCCTAGCGGGAGTCGGTGAGCAGTACTTC. Amino acids: CASSLVLAGVGEQYF.

The chain recombines TRBV19 with TRBJ2-3; TRBD1 agrees at 9 bases. This CDR3 has 13 residues. Trimming at V came to 4 bases and at J to 8 bases, leaving 4 bases not matched to a gene. Germline V gene data show CDR1 as LNHDA and CDR2 as SQIVND (reference sequence). In DNA form, the CDR3 reads TGTGCCAGTAGTACCACACAGGGGGCTACGCAGTATTTT. It is translated as CASSTTQGATQYF.

This chain uses TRBV20-1 with TRBJ2-1, with 15 bases identical to TRBD2. Germline lookup yields CDR1 DFQATT and CDR2 SNEGSKA (reference sequence). The CDR3 is 16 residues long. J lost 9 bases, V lost 3 bases, and 9 bases had no gene match. The CDR3 here is CSASPRTGLAGGEQFF. As DNA, the CDR3 is TGCAGTGCTAGTCCCAGAACGGGACTAGCGGGAGGTGAGCAGTTCTTC.

The chain has TRBV5-6 and TRBJ2-7; no clear D. Germline V gene data show CDR1 as SGHDT and CDR2 as YYEEEE. Trimming cost V 4 bases and J 2 bases, with 13 bases left between them. CDR3 size: 14 residues. CDR3 sequence reads: CASSRGQGAYEQYF. The CDR3 nucleotides read TGTGCCAGCAGCCGCGGCCAAGGCGCCTACGAGCAGTACTTC.

This clone was seen a single time. V gene TRBV7-8 combines with J gene TRBJ2-1, with 12 bases lining up with TRBD2. The CDR3 sequence is 15 residues long. The V segment lost 5 bases and the J segment 15 bases; nucleotides outside the gene matches: 14. CDR1 SGHVS and CDR2 FQNEAQ come from the germline V gene. CDR3 loop: CASSPGASGRAWWFF. The DNA for the CDR3 is TGTGCCAGCAGCCCCGGGGCTAGCGGGAGGGCCTGGTGGTTCTTC.

The chain combines TRBV25-1 with TRBJ1-1, with TRBD1 matching 8 bases. The CDR3 is 15 amino acids. The germline CDR1 and CDR2 sequences are MGHDK and SYGVNS. V was clipped by 3 bases and J by 3 bases; unmatched bases: 6. The CDR3 coding sequence is TGTGCCAGCAGTGACCATACAGGGGGTGACACTGAAGCTTTCTTT. Amino acids: CASSDHTGGDTEAFF.

The chain combines TRBV12-3 or TRBV12-4 with TRBJ1-2; 7 bases map to TRBD1. This CDR3 has 13 residues. The V and J ends lost 7 bases and 4 bases, in that order; junction bases with no gene match: 6. CDR3 DNA sequence: TGTGCCAGCACCAGGGGGAGGTTCTATGGCTACACCTTC. It specifies CASTRGRFYGYTF.

This chain uses TRBV3-1 (or the pseudogene TRBV3-2) with TRBJ1-4; D uncertain. Germline V CDR1 and CDR2: LGHDT, YNNKEL (reference sequence). The CDR3 sequence is 15 residues long. The V end was cut by 1 base, the J end by 8 bases, with 14 bases between. The CDR3 nucleotides are TGTGCCAGCAGCCAAGCCGATCGCCCGGGGGAAAAACTGTTTTTT. Residues: CASSQADRPGEKLFF.

J is TRBJ2-7 and V is TRBV9; a possible D gene is TRBD1 (5 bases). Germline values: CDR1 SGDLS, CDR2 YYNGEE. The CDR3 runs to 12 residues. Trimming pared 0 bases from V and 7 bases from J, leaving 8 bases between. CDR3 bases: TGTGCCAGCAGCGTAGCTCCAGGGGAGCAGTACTTC. This gives the protein CASSVAPGEQYF.

The CDR3 nucleotides read TGTGCCAGCAGCCCTGGACAGGGGGCTGGTGAGACCCAGTACTTC. Translated: CASSPGQGAGETQYF. The chain joins TRBV28 to TRBJ2-5, with TRBD1 matching 11 bases. The V segment lost 6 bases and the J segment 5 bases; nucleotides outside the gene matches: 8. Germline CDR1 reads MDHEN; CDR2 reads SYDVKM. The CDR3 runs 15 residues.

This clone was seen only once. J is TRBJ1-1 and V is TRBV28; D remains unclear. V shed 3 bases and J shed 8 bases, with 16 bases lying between them. The CDR3 has 14 amino acids. The V gene's germline CDR1 is MDHEN and CDR2 SYDVKM. CDR3 residues: CASSFGALEQEAFF. The DNA of the CDR3 is TGTGCCAGCAGTTTCGGAGCACTCGAACAAGAAGCTTTCTTT. Variable domain in full (rest from reference TRBV28 and TRBJ1-1): DVKVTQSSRYLVKRTGEKVFLECVQDMDHENMFWYRQDPGLGLRLIYFSYDVKMKEKGDIPEGYSVSREKKERFSLILESASTNQTSMYLCASSFGALEQEAFFGQGTRLTVV.

The V call is TRBV27, the J call TRBJ1-1; possibly TRBD1 for D (5 bases). The CDR3 runs to 13 residues. V was cut by 7 bases and J by 4 bases, with 13 bases left in between. CDR1 is MNHEY, CDR2 SMNVEV, per germline (reference sequence). In DNA form, the CDR3 reads TGTGCCAGCACCCTAACCGGGGGCACTGAAGCTTTCTTT. Translation: CASTLTGGTEAFF.

The rearrangement joins TRBV6-5 to TRBJ2-7; D ambiguous. Deletions cut 10 bases from V and 0 bases from J, with 13 bases between. Germline CDR1 reads MNHEY; CDR2 reads SVGAGI. CDR3 length: 13 amino acids. The CDR3 DNA reads as TGTGCCACCTCCAAGGCGGCCTCCTACGAGCAGTACTTC. This codes for CATSKAASYEQYF.

The rearrangement links TRBV5-1 to TRBJ2-7; 10 positions agree with TRBD2. Germline V gene data show CDR1 as SGHRS and CDR2 as YFSETQ. CDR3 length: 14 amino acids. Trimming cost V 6 bases and J 2 bases; bases outside gene matches: 5. The CDR3 sequence: CASTWTSGPYEQYF. CDR3 sequence (DNA): TGCGCCAGCACCTGGACTAGCGGTCCCTACGAGCAGTACTTC.